This T cell receptor (beta chain) stems from a study of T cells after yellow fever vaccination (dated by TCRdb to between 2018 and 2020). About the study as a whole: Libraries from fractions with low cell numbers were prepared with the SMART-Seq v4 Ultra Low Input RNA kit. Two healthy male donors made up the cohort, one aged 18 to 29 years and the other aged 30 to 39 years. Blood was drawn at multiple timepoints before and after primary and secondary immunization, with bulk PBMC replicates and cell subsets isolated. To track T-cell clones before and after primary and booster YFV17D yellow fever vaccination, bulk TCR alpha and beta repertoires were sequenced longitudinally. What the work shows at the level of the full study, not this receptor alone: Because the study included only a couple of donors, the extent to which the findings can be generalized is limited. Compared with the primary T-cell response, the secondary T-cell response was weaker but faster, peaking on day 5 rather than day 15. After the booster, most of the clones that had expanded following primary vaccination were detected again (roughly 96% of CD4 and 85% to 90% of CD8), which suggests that memory was broadly maintained. Because abundant contaminating clonotypes from the bulk population could be contained in FACS-sorted repertoires, computational filtering was required. A small fraction of clonotypes showed up in both the CD4 and CD8 compartments, probably as a result of convergent recombination.

This clonotype was seen many times. The specificity of this receptor is unknown. Per-base qualities were not stored, and no clone one base away is much larger. For sequencing, an Illumina NovaSeq 6000 was employed. Synthesis of TCR cDNA relied on 5'RACE template switching, a step that introduced a universal primer site along with unique molecular identifiers. Priming for cDNA synthesis came from both the TCR alpha and TCR beta constant segments. Library amplification involved two PCR steps, and the second step added sample barcodes and sequencing adapters. Sequencing of the libraries was done on either Illumina HiSeq 2500 (2x100 bp) or NovaSeq (2x150 bp). The paper's data handling went like this. MIGEC was used to demultiplex reads and collapse the reads into UMI consensus sequences, and MiXCR was used for V(D)J alignment. Using edgeR on replicate PBMC samples, clonotypes were called vaccine-responding if FDR was below 0.01 and the log2 fold change was above 5 up to day 15. Each bulk clonotype received a CD4 or CD8 identity based on whether the sequenced CD4 or CD8 repertoire contained that clonotype at higher abundance. TCRdb reworked the public reads: Q25 trimming with fastp, MiXCR clone assembly, productive beta chains retained. Merged by CDR3 protein, the rows form single entries marked with the most common genes and DNA. The V and J calls were determined by TCRdb, not by the authors. The sample contains around 310,000 distinct CDR3 sequences, about 4% of them found a single time. The biggest ten clones account for roughly 24% of the sample.

The treatment or condition label corresponds to: live attenuated yellow fever vaccine strain. At each blood-draw timepoint, two biological replicates of bulk PBMCs were obtained. A standard Ficoll-Paque protocol was used to isolate PBMCs from peripheral blood. TriZol was used to extract RNA from bulk PBMCs, CD4 and CD8 fractions, and dextramer-positive and dextramer-negative fractions. Trimming removed 2 bases from V and 6 bases from J; the gene matches leave 9 bases unexplained. Per the germline V gene (reference sequence), MNHNY is the CDR1 and SVGAGI is the CDR2. Inclusive of the bounding cysteine and phenylalanine, the CDR3 is 16 residues long. Kept here is only the CDR3 DNA, which spans 48 bases and is read in frame from base 1.

The TCR sequence derives from a man between 18 and 35 years old who received the YFV17D yellow fever vaccine. The specimen was PBMCs, collected 5 days after the yellow fever booster vaccination. The V and J segments used are TRBV6-6 and TRBJ2-3; the central 9 bases match TRBD2. The CDR3 has the sequence CASSYPVERGEDTQYF. DNA sequence: TGTGCCAGCAGTTACCCGGTAGAGCGGGGGGAGGATACGCAGTATTTT.